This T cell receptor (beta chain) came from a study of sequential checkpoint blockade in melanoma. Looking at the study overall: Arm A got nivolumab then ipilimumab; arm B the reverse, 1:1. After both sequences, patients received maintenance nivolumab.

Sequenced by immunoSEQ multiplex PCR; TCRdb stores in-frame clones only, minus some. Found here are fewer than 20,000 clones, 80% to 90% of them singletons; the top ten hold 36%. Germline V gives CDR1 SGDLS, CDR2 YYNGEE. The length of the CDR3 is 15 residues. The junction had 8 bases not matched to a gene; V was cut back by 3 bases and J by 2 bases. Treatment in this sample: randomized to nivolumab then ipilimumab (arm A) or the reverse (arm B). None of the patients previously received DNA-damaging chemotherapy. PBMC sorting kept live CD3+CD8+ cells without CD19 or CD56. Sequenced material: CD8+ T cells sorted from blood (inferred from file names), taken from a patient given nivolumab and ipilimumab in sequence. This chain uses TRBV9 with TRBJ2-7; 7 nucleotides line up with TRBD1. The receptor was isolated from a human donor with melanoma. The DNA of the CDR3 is TGTGCCAGCAGCGCTGAGCCCGGGACAGCCTACGAGCAGTACTTC. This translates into CASSAEPGTAYEQYF.